What follows are 8 T cell receptor beta chains derived from one specimen sequenced in a study of spatial heterogeneity in lung cancer. TCRdb passed the 5' RACE reads through MiXCR, listing each CDR3 protein once. The data show about 38,000 distinct CDR3 sequences, approximately 5.2% seen once. The time point here: sample taken at primary tumor resection. The starting material was PBMCs, obtained at surgery. Receptor source: a female donor with early-stage non-small cell lung cancer.

The chain employs TRBV19 and TRBJ2-5, with a tentative D call TRBD2 (5 bases). Germline V gives CDR1 LNHDA, CDR2 SQIVND (reference sequence). The CDR3 extends over 15 amino acids. Trimming removed 0 bases from V and 4 bases from J, with 12 bases in between. This chain's CDR3 is CASSIDASSGETQYF. DNA for the CDR3: TGTGCCAGTAGTATAGATGCCAGCAGCGGAGAGACCCAGTACTTC.

Turning to this clonotype: This may stem from a read error, because a much larger clone lies one nucleotide away. The chain uses TRBV9 and TRBJ2-1; the D call may be TRBD1 or TRBD2 (5 bases each). Germline loops: CDR1 SGDLS, CDR2 YYNGEE. This CDR3 region has 16 residues. The CDR3 region is CASSVEKRGSYNEQLF. CDR3 nucleotide sequence: TGTGCCAGCAGCGTAGAAAAACGGGGCTCCTACAATGAGCAGCTCTTC.

This clonotype was seen ten or more times. The chain carries TRBV11-3 and TRBJ2-1; 9 nucleotides align to TRBD1. The germline V gene encodes CDR1 SGHNT and CDR2 YENEEA. The V and J ends lost 2 bases and 6 bases, in that order; junction bases with no gene match: 5. The CDR3 sequence is 15 residues long. The CDR3 DNA sequence: TGTGCCAGCAGCTTATCCGGGACAGGGTTCAATGAGCAGTTCTTC. Residues: CASSLSGTGFNEQFF.

This clonotype has a handful of counts. V usage is TRBV12-5 and J usage is TRBJ2-3; 7 nucleotides agree with TRBD2. Per the germline V gene, CDR1 is LGHNT and CDR2 is FRNRAP. The CDR3 spans 14 residues. V lost 5 bases and J lost 1; bases outside the gene matches: 3. The CDR3 loop is CASGRSGGTDTQYF. CDR3 sequence (DNA): TGTGCTAGTGGTCGAAGCGGGGGCACAGATACGCAGTATTTT. Combining the CDR3 with reference TRBV12-5 and TRBJ2-3 gives the whole variable domain DARVTQTPRHKVTEMGQEVTMRCQPILGHNTVFWYRQTMMQGLELLAYFRNRAPLDDSGMPKDRFSAEMPDATLATLKIQPSEPRDSAVYFCASGRSGGTDTQYFGPGTRLTVL.

This clonotype was picked up a small number of times. V usage is TRBV7-6 and J usage is TRBJ2-7; D possibly corresponds to TRBD1 (5 bases). Trimming stripped 2 bases from V and 5 bases from J, with 13 bases between. Germline V gene data show CDR1 as SGHVS and CDR2 as FNYEAQ. The CDR3 extends over 14 amino acids. CDR3 protein: CASSLQQADHEQYF. As DNA, the CDR3 is TGTGCCAGCAGCTTACAACAGGCCGATCACGAGCAGTACTTC.

This clonotype was observed at least ten times. As DNA, the CDR3 is TGTGCCAGCCGCTTTCGGGAGAATTCACCCCTCCACTTT. Encoded protein: CASRFRENSPLHF. The chain carries TRBV3-1 and TRBJ1-6; the D is unclear. The germline V gene encodes CDR1 LGHDT and CDR2 YNNKEL (reference sequence). The CDR3 has 13 amino acids. The V and J ends lost 8 bases and 7 bases respectively, with 12 bases between them.

This clonotype was seen many times. CDR3 in amino acids: CASANPHWGGTDPYEQYF. In nucleotides, the CDR3 is TGTGCCAGCGCAAATCCCCATTGGGGCGGGACAGACCCCTACGAGCAGTACTTC. The chain recombines TRBV12-3 or TRBV12-4 with TRBJ2-7; a possible D gene is TRBD1 (7 bases). The length of the CDR3 is 18 residues. Trimming shortened V by 8 bases and J by 2 bases, and 28 bases separated the two germline ends.

The rearrangement joins TRBV11-2 to TRBJ2-7; D not resolved. CDR3 size: 12 residues. Per the germline V gene, CDR1 is SGHAT and CDR2 is FQNNGV. V shed 5 bases and J shed 5 bases, with 10 bases lying between them. The CDR3 DNA follows: TGTGCCAGCAGCCCTCCGAGTAACGAGCAGTACTTC. Translating gives CASSPPSNEQYF.